This TCR beta chain was captured in a study of CD8 T cells in ankylosing spondylitis. General study points: Earlier work had already found some motif variants in reactive arthritis synovial fluid and blood. Relatively rare in peripheral blood, disease-linked clones were also CD8+. A motif in TCR beta, a set of about 8 highly homologous variants, appeared characteristic of ankylosing spondylitis blood.

This clonotype was seen ten or more times. No antigen is known for it. Trimming removed 4 bases at V and 2 bases at J, with 11 bases between. Germline values: CDR1 MNHNS, CDR2 SASEGT. CDR3 length: 15 amino acids. A quantitative 5'-RACE method, one with molecular barcodes, was used to make TCR beta libraries. One entry per CDR3 protein results from TCRdb running MiXCR on the 5' RACE reads. The data hold 200,000 to 300,000 distinct CDR3 sequences, with 8.6% observed a single time. This chain joins TRBV6-1 and TRBJ1-4; a weak D match, TRBD1 (6 bases). The sample taken for sequencing was blood, either unsorted or a sorted T cell fraction (not recorded which). The TCR was taken from a male donor with ankylosing spondylitis or in good health (not recorded which). CDR3 sequence: CASSALGATNEKLFF. The CDR3 nucleotides are TGTGCCAGCAGTGCACTGGGGGCCACTAATGAAAAACTGTTTTTT.